This T cell receptor beta chain derives from a study of identical twins. The germline V gene encodes CDR1 SQVTM and CDR2 ANQGSEA. J was trimmed by 0 bases and V by 2 bases; bases with no gene match: 7. This CDR3 comprises 17 residues. TCRdb passed the 5' RACE reads through MiXCR, listing each CDR3 protein once. The sample lists 500,000 to 600,000 distinct CDR3 sequences; approximately 22% were seen once. Separately, the same data were catalogued under a study of T cells expressing NK-cell markers.

The clonotype originates from a woman between 18 and 30 years old in good health. Sequenced input: CD4+ T cells sorted from blood. The J gene is TRBJ2-1, the V gene TRBV29-1, with 10 bases aligning to TRBD1. The DNA for the CDR3 is TGCAGCGTTGAAAGGGACAGGGGACGGAGCTCCTACAATGAGCAGTTCTTC. Amino acids: CSVERDRGRSSYNEQFF.